This T cell receptor beta chain was sequenced for a study of blood T cell repertoires in COVID-19. For the study at large: The United States, Italy and Spain provided the acute and convalescent COVID-19 samples. From T cells, B-cell-depleted T cells, or PBMCs came the material, which was cDNA or gDNA.

Only one count was recorded for this clone. The length of the CDR3 is 16 residues. Trimming left V 1 base short and J 0 bases short, with 13 bases between. The germline CDR1 and CDR2 sequences are MDHEN and SYDVKM. Under the authors' procedure: Amplified reference gene primers provided the basis for estimating nucleated cell counts. The repertoire was sequenced with immunoSEQ multiplex PCR; TCRdb's copy has only in-frame clones and lacks some. The V and J calls and clone size come from that table; D and trimming were worked out from the DNA. The sample contains about 360,000 clones, about 87% of which appear only once.

The clonotype originates from a human donor in a cohort sampled during active COVID-19. The material sequenced was peripheral blood. This chain joins TRBV28 and TRBJ2-7; D unresolved. The CDR3: CASSLSGRKTSYEQYF. The CDR3 coding sequence is TGTGCCAGCAGTTTATCCGGCAGGAAAACCTCCTACGAGCAGTACTTC.